A single sample gave rise to the 28 T cell receptor beta chains below, sequenced in a study of blood T cell repertoires in COVID-19 (dated by TCRdb to the early 2020s). Libraries were made using the immunoSEQ multiplex PCR assay. Held by TCRdb, this immuneACCESS table contains in-frame sequences only and omits some clones. Under half of the omission traces to an unresolved V gene where checked; the cause of the rest is unknown. The sample table lists 160,000 or so clones, roughly 87% of them with a count of one. The ten largest make up roughly 1.5% of the sample. The specimen sequenced was peripheral blood. These receptors originate from a woman in her forties or fifties with acute or convalescent COVID-19.

This clone showed up just a few times. The chain recombines TRBV3-1 (or the pseudogene TRBV3-2) with TRBJ2-2; 8 bases are shared with TRBD2. The CDR3 extends over 15 amino acids. Looked up from germline, CDR1 is LGHDT and CDR2 is YNNKEL (reference sequence). V was pared by 3 bases and J by 4 bases, with 4 bases of the junction left unmatched. The CDR3 sequence is CASSHYGGVTGELFF. The CDR3 nucleotides are TGTGCCAGCAGCCATTACGGGGGGGTCACCGGGGAGCTGTTTTTT.

The rearrangement uses TRBV19 and TRBJ2-5, with D unclear. V gave up 8 bases and J gave up 1 base, with 5 bases separating them. CDR1 is LNHDA, CDR2 SQIVND, per germline (reference sequence). The CDR3 covers 11 residues. The CDR3 sequence is CASLSQETQYF. CDR3 nucleotide sequence: TGTGCCAGTCTCTCCCAAGAGACCCAGTACTTC.

The V gene is TRBV7-9, the J gene TRBJ2-3; 7 positions agree with TRBD2. J was trimmed by 2 bases and V by 5 bases; bases with no gene match: 7. Germline CDR1 SEHNR, CDR2 FQNEAQ (reference sequence). This CDR3 has 15 amino acids. CDR3 loop: CASSKPSGYTDTQYF. The CDR3 region has the DNA TGTGCCAGCAGCAAGCCTAGCGGTTACACAGATACGCAGTATTTT.

This sequence joins TRBV4-2 and TRBJ2-1, with D maybe TRBD2 (5 bases). This CDR3 has 12 residues. Trimming removed 1 base at V and 7 bases at J, with 5 bases between. CDR1 and CDR2 from the germline V gene are LGHNA and YNFKEQ. The CDR3 DNA reads TGTGCCAGCAGCCAAGGCGGGAATGAGCAGTTCTTC. Translating gives CASSQGGNEQFF.

This chain joins TRBV3-1 (or the pseudogene TRBV3-2) and TRBJ2-5; perhaps TRBD1 as D (5 bases). V lost 1 base and J lost 5, with 14 bases in between. The germline gives CDR1 LGHDT, CDR2 YNNKEL (reference sequence). This CDR3 has 15 residues. The CDR3 here is CASSQATTVAETQYF. Here the CDR3 DNA reads TGTGCCAGCAGCCAAGCTACGACAGTGGCGGAGACCCAGTACTTC.

The chain combines TRBV6-5 with TRBJ1-2; 9 nucleotides align to TRBD1. The CDR3 loop spans 14 amino acids. V lost 4 bases, J lost 7 bases, and 7 bases stayed unmatched. The germline CDR1 and CDR2 sequences are MNHEY and SVGAGI. The CDR3 loop reads CASSSDPDRGGYTF. The CDR3 coding sequence is TGTGCCAGCAGTTCCGACCCGGACAGGGGTGGCTACACCTTC.

The V gene is TRBV2, the J gene TRBJ1-2; D gene unclear. This CDR3 contains 11 residues. CDR1 and CDR2 (germline): SNHLY, FYNNEI. V was pared by 10 bases and J by 6 bases, with 12 bases between. CDR3 in amino acids: CATPVRDGYTF. CDR3 bases: TGTGCCACCCCTGTCCGCGATGGCTACACCTTC.

This rearrangement joins TRBV3-1 (or the pseudogene TRBV3-2) to TRBJ1-1, with D unresolved. Germline V gene sequence: CDR1 LGHDT, CDR2 YNNKEL (reference sequence). The V end was cut by 0 bases, the J end by 5 bases, with 10 bases between. This CDR3 contains 14 residues. Here the CDR3 reads CASSQDSFGTEAFF. Here the CDR3 DNA reads TGTGCCAGCAGCCAAGATAGCTTCGGGACTGAAGCTTTCTTT.

This chain joins TRBV25-1 and TRBJ2-2; 7 bases are a match to TRBD1. The length of the CDR3 is 13 residues. The V and J ends lost 6 bases and 4 bases, in that order; junction bases with no gene match: 2. Germline lookup yields CDR1 MGHDK and CDR2 SYGVNS. The CDR3 here is CASRQGSTGELFF. For the CDR3, the DNA is TGTGCCAGCAGACAGGGGAGCACCGGGGAGCTGTTTTTT.

The chain has TRBV5-1 and TRBJ2-5; unclear D gene. CDR1 is SGHRS, CDR2 YFSETQ, per germline. V lost 1 base, J lost 5 bases, and 18 bases lay in between. This CDR3 is built from 16 residues. The CDR3 coding sequence is TGCGCCAGCAGCTTGCCTGAAGGAGCGTCGACGGAGACCCAGTACTTC. It specifies CASSLPEGASTETQYF.

The rearrangement uses TRBV24-1 and TRBJ1-4; D might be TRBD1 (6 bases). The length of the CDR3 is 15 residues. The germline V gene encodes CDR1 KGHDR and CDR2 SFDVKD. V dropped 3 bases and J dropped 6 bases, with 13 bases sitting between them. This CDR3 reads CATSDPTGRDEKLFF. The CDR3 DNA reads as TGTGCCACCAGTGATCCCACAGGGAGGGATGAAAAACTGTTTTTT.

V gene TRBV5-1 combines with J gene TRBJ1-1; possibly TRBD1 for D (5 bases). This CDR3 is built from 13 residues. The V end was cut by 6 bases, the J end by 1 base, with 10 bases between. Germline values: CDR1 SGHRS, CDR2 YFSETQ. CDR3 nucleotides: TGCGCCAGCACGGGGGGTCGGAACACTGAAGCTTTCTTT. Translation gives CASTGGRNTEAFF. The full variable domain, in which reference TRBV5-1 and TRBJ1-1 provide the parts outside the CDR3, is KAGVTQTPRYLIKTRGQQVTLSCSPISGHRSVSWYQQTPGQGLQFLFEYFSETQRNKGNFPGRFSGRQFSNSRSEMNVSTLELGDSALYLCASTGGRNTEAFFGQGTRLTVV.

The chain uses TRBV11-3 and TRBJ1-1, with 7 nucleotides matching TRBD1. J gave up 8 bases and V 5 bases, and 8 bases lay outside the gene matches. The V gene's germline CDR1 is SGHNT and CDR2 YENEEA. The CDR3 contains 13 residues. The CDR3, as DNA: TGTGCCAGCAGCACACTACAAGGGGGCGAAGCTTTCTTT. Its translation is CASSTLQGGEAFF.

In this sample, this clone turned up a few times. This chain joins TRBV29-1 and TRBJ2-1; the D is unclear. The V end lost 6 bases, the J end lost 7 bases, and 13 bases lay between the germline ends. CDR1 is SQVTM, CDR2 ANQGSEA, per germline. The CDR3 runs 12 residues. Here the CDR3 reads CSVELTQNEQFF. CDR3 DNA sequence: TGCAGCGTGGAATTAACACAAAATGAGCAGTTCTTC.

This clone came up once. The rearrangement uses TRBV5-4 and TRBJ2-7; 14 bases match TRBD2. The CDR3 runs 17 residues. CDR1 and CDR2 (germline): SGHNT, YYREEE (reference sequence). The trim removed 5 bases at V and 2 bases at J, leaving 9 bases unmatched. CDR3 DNA sequence: TGTGCCAGCAGATCCGGACTAGCGGGGGGTGAAGCCTACGAGCAGTACTTC. Its protein product is CASRSGLAGGEAYEQYF.

The rearrangement uses TRBV30 and TRBJ2-5; maybe TRBD1 (6 bases). The CDR3 is 15 amino acids. Germline lookup yields CDR1 GTSNPN and CDR2 SVGIG (reference sequence). With 0 bases removed from V and 3 bases from J, the gap between germline ends came to 14 bases. The CDR3 bases are TGTGCCTGGAGTGTTCGGGGACAACTCGAAGAGACCCAGTACTTC. This encodes CAWSVRGQLEETQYF.

This clone was recorded once. The CDR3 here is CASSDTGQVNTEAFF. In DNA form, the CDR3 reads TGTGCCAGCAGCGATACTGGACAGGTTAACACTGAAGCTTTCTTT. The chain has TRBV3-1 (or the pseudogene TRBV3-2) and TRBJ1-1; 7 bases match TRBD1. The CDR3 runs 15 residues. Germline V gene data show CDR1 as LGHDT and CDR2 as YNNKEL (reference sequence). With 5 bases clipped from V and 2 bases from J, the junction kept 8 bases outside the gene matches.

V gene TRBV7-2 combines with J gene TRBJ1-4; D perhaps matches TRBD1 (6 bases). The germline CDR1 and CDR2 sequences are SGHTA and FQGNSA. V lost 5 bases, J lost 6 bases, and 16 bases lay in between. The CDR3 has 15 residues. Here the CDR3 reads CASSPRRGGDEKLFF. The CDR3 nucleotides read TGTGCCAGCAGCCCACGGAGGGGGGGGGATGAAAAACTGTTTTTT.

This chain uses TRBV18 with TRBJ2-3; D is unresolved. V shed 3 bases and J shed 5 bases, with 6 bases lying between them. The germline V gene has CDR1 KGHSH and CDR2 LQKENI. The CDR3 runs 12 residues. The CDR3 DNA reads TGTGCCAGCTCACCTTCTAGAGATACGCAGTATTTT. Its translation is CASSPSRDTQYF.

The chain has TRBV15 and TRBJ1-3; no clear D gene. The CDR3 has 16 residues. V was trimmed by 3 bases and J by 0 bases, leaving 12 bases between them. Germline values: CDR1 LNHNV, CDR2 YYDKDF (reference sequence). This chain's CDR3 is CATSSLSMSSGNTIYF. The CDR3 DNA reads as TGTGCCACCAGCAGTTTGTCTATGAGCTCTGGAAACACCATATATTTT.

The CDR3 sequence: CAWSAQTENQPQHF. The CDR3 bases are TGTGCCTGGAGTGCCCAGACAGAGAATCAGCCCCAGCATTTT. The chain links TRBV30 to TRBJ1-5, with D perhaps matching TRBD1 (5 bases). The germline V gene encodes CDR1 GTSNPN and CDR2 SVGIG (reference sequence). The V gene lost 1 base and the J gene lost 4 bases, with 11 bases spanning the gap. The length of the CDR3 is 14 residues.

This clone was seen once. The CDR3 nucleotides are TGCAGTGCTAGGGCCACCTATGGCTACACCTTC. Translating it yields CSARATYGYTF. This chain joins TRBV20-1 and TRBJ1-2, with D unresolved. Trimming removed 3 bases at V and 4 bases at J, with 6 bases between. Germline V CDR1 and CDR2: DFQATT, SNEGSKA (reference sequence). The length of the CDR3 is 11 residues.

The chain is built from TRBV6-2 or TRBV6-3 and TRBJ1-2; D remains unclear. The germline CDR1 and CDR2 sequences are MNHEY and SVGEGT. Trimming removed 6 bases at V and 4 bases at J, with 15 bases between. The CDR3 runs to 14 residues. Written as DNA, the CDR3 is TGTGCCAGCAGCTCAGCGTTTAGACTCTATGGCTACACCTTC. Translating it yields CASSSAFRLYGYTF.

This chain links TRBV11-2 with TRBJ1-1; unclear D gene. The V end lost 5 bases, the J end lost 6 bases, and 10 bases lay between the germline ends. The CDR3 runs 12 residues. CDR1 SGHAT and CDR2 FQNNGV come from the germline V gene. The CDR3 sequence is CASSPPGAEAFF. CDR3 nucleotide sequence: TGTGCCAGCAGCCCCCCCGGGGCTGAAGCTTTCTTT.

The CDR3 DNA reads TGTGCCAGTACTCGGACAGGGGACTTTGTCTCTGGAAACACCATATATTTT. This gives the protein CASTRTGDFVSGNTIYF. V usage is TRBV19 and J usage is TRBJ1-3; 9 bases agree with TRBD1. CDR1 and CDR2 (germline): LNHDA, SQIVND (reference sequence). The CDR3 covers 17 residues. With 7 bases clipped from V and 0 bases from J, the junction kept 10 bases outside the gene matches.

CDR3 residues: CASSSTGDRKGYGYTF. The CDR3 DNA follows: TGTGCCAGCAGTTCCACTGGGGACAGGAAGGGGTATGGCTACACCTTC. The rearrangement links TRBV6-2 or TRBV6-3 to TRBJ1-2; 8 bases match TRBD1. The J segment lost 5 bases and the V segment lost 4 bases, leaving 12 bases of the junction unmatched. CDR1 is MNHEY, CDR2 SVGEGT, per germline. CDR3 size: 16 residues.

This clone was seen more than once but under ten times. The rearrangement uses TRBV5-1 and TRBJ2-5; the D gene is possibly TRBD2 (5 bases). The CDR3 length is 13 residues. Germline V gives CDR1 SGHRS, CDR2 YFSETQ. V gave up 1 base and J gave up 5 bases, with 9 bases separating them. The CDR3 spells CASSLILEETQYF. The CDR3 nucleotides read TGCGCCAGCAGCTTGATACTAGAGGAGACCCAGTACTTC. The whole variable domain, remainder taken from reference TRBV5-1 and TRBJ2-5, is KAGVTQTPRYLIKTRGQQVTLSCSPISGHRSVSWYQQTPGQGLQFLFEYFSETQRNKGNFPGRFSGRQFSNSRSEMNVSTLELGDSALYLCASSLILEETQYFGPGTRLLVL.

The chain couples TRBV24-1 to TRBJ1-1; D unclear. The CDR3 is made up of 13 amino acids. Trimming stripped 4 bases from V and 4 bases from J, with 9 bases between. Per germline, CDR1 KGHDR and CDR2 SFDVKD. CDR3 nucleotide sequence: TGTGCCACCAGTGACCGTGCCGGCACTGAAGCTTTCTTT. Translating it yields CATSDRAGTEAFF.